Listed here are 14 T cell receptor beta chains from one sample, sequenced in a study of T cell changes during pregnancy in multiple sclerosis. Repertoires were generated with immunoSEQ multiplex PCR, while TCRdb's copy carries only in-frame clones and drops some. This table holds 81,000 or so clones, about 90% found once. The starting material was PBMCs, obtained in the first trimester of pregnancy. These receptors came from a female donor in good health, serving as a control in a pregnancy study. Some clones in this sample may be carry-over from other donors' samples.

For this clone: Other DNA sequences in this specimen translate into the identical CDR3. The chain links TRBV20-1 to TRBJ2-5; no clear D. CDR1 is DFQATT and CDR2 is SNEGSKA in the germline V gene (reference sequence). V lost 6 bases and J 3 bases, leaving 5 bases between the germline ends. This CDR3 contains 10 residues. CDR3 sequence (DNA): TGCAGTGCCCCTAAAGAGACCCAGTACTTC. It yields the protein CSAPKETQYF.

The table lists this clone with a few counts. CDR3 sequence reads: CAWSTLAVSYNEQFF. The CDR3 nucleotides read TGTGCCTGGAGTACTCTAGCGGTCTCCTACAATGAGCAGTTCTTC. The chain employs TRBV30 and TRBJ2-1, with 7 bases matching TRBD2. From germline, CDR1 is GTSNPN and CDR2 SVGIG (reference sequence). V gave up 2 bases and J gave up 0 bases; unmatched junction bases: 4. The CDR3 covers 15 residues.

This rearrangement joins TRBV2 to TRBJ2-5; tentative D call: TRBD1 (6 bases). V was clipped by 4 bases and J by 1 base, with 10 bases between them. The CDR3 spans 14 residues. In germline, CDR1 is SNHLY, CDR2 FYNNEI. This CDR3 reads CASSADRSQETQYF. The CDR3 nucleotides are TGTGCCAGCAGTGCCGACAGGTCCCAAGAGACCCAGTACTTC.

V usage is TRBV4-1 and J usage is TRBJ2-1; 7 bases map to TRBD1. The germline CDR1 and CDR2 sequences are MGHRA and YSYEKL. The V segment lost 3 bases and the J segment 0 bases; nucleotides outside the gene matches: 2. The CDR3 is 15 amino acids. CDR3 amino acids: CASSQGDSSYNEQFF. The CDR3 DNA is TGCGCCAGCAGCCAGGGGGACAGCTCCTACAATGAGCAGTTCTTC.

The rearrangement joins TRBV10-1 to TRBJ2-1, with 7 bases identical to TRBD1. CDR1 WNHNN and CDR2 SYGVQD come from the germline V gene (reference sequence). Trimming took 6 bases from V and 6 from J; bases not matched to a gene: 8. This CDR3 spans 14 amino acids. CDR3 sequence reads: CASSPTGYFNEQFF. CDR3 nucleotide sequence: TGCGCCAGCAGCCCGACAGGGTATTTCAATGAGCAGTTCTTC.

This clone was detected only once. This rearrangement joins TRBV9 to TRBJ2-7; D ambiguous. The CDR3 has 11 residues. V lost 3 bases and J 3 bases, leaving 4 bases between the germline ends. CDR1 and CDR2 from the germline V gene are SGDLS and YYNGEE. CDR3 sequence: CASSDYYEQYF. The CDR3 bases are TGTGCCAGCAGCGACTACTACGAGCAGTACTTC.

The rearrangement joins TRBV15 to TRBJ1-6; D unclear. With 3 bases removed from V and 6 bases from J, the gap between germline ends came to 6 bases. Germline V CDR1 and CDR2: LNHNV, YYDKDF (reference sequence). This CDR3 has 13 residues. In DNA, the CDR3 is TGTGCCACCAGCAGTGGAGCTAATTCACCCCTCCACTTT. This gives the protein CATSSGANSPLHF.

The chain is built from TRBV2 and TRBJ2-6; D possibly corresponds to TRBD2 (6 bases). The V gene's germline CDR1 is SNHLY and CDR2 FYNNEI. V gave up 5 bases and J gave up 1 base, with 12 bases separating them. This CDR3 contains 16 residues. Written as DNA, the CDR3 is TGTGCCAGCAGTTCGGAGGGCGGATCTGGGGCCAACGTCCTGACTTTC. It yields the protein CASSSEGGSGANVLTF.

The DNA for the CDR3 is TGTGCCAGCAGATCCGGGGGGGCCGAAGATACGCAGTATTTT. Translation: CASRSGGAEDTQYF. The chain uses TRBV6-5 and TRBJ2-3; 8 bases are shared with TRBD2. Germline lookup yields CDR1 MNHEY and CDR2 SVGAGI. Trimming cost V 6 bases and J 5 bases; bases outside gene matches: 7. This CDR3 spans 14 amino acids.

The chain employs TRBV5-8 and TRBJ2-3; 9 bases fit TRBD2. V shed 5 bases and J 4 bases; nucleotides not matched to a gene: 8. Germline V gene lookup returns CDR1 SGHTS and CDR2 YDEGEE. CDR3 size: 15 residues. The CDR3 DNA reads TGTGCCAGCAGGGGAGCGGGGGGAACTTCAGATACGCAGTATTTT. Amino acids: CASRGAGGTSDTQYF.

V and J are TRBV7-9 and TRBJ1-2; possibly TRBD1 for D (6 bases). Between the trimmed V and J ends, which lost 1 base and 8 bases, there was a span of 11 bases. The CDR3 is 13 amino acids. Per the germline V gene, CDR1 is SEHNR and CDR2 is FQNEAQ (reference sequence). CDR3 region: CASSLGQARGYTF. CDR3 nucleotide sequence: TGTGCCAGCAGCTTAGGACAGGCCCGAGGCTACACCTTC.

This clone has only a few counts. The chain recombines TRBV6-1 with TRBJ1-1; 11 bases fit TRBD1. The germline V gene has CDR1 MNHNS and CDR2 SASEGT. The V segment lost 5 bases and the J segment 5 bases; nucleotides outside the gene matches: 4. The CDR3 is 14 amino acids. The CDR3 nucleotides are TGTGCCAGCAGTTCCGGGACAGGGGGGACTGAAGCTTTCTTT. Translated, it gives CASSSGTGGTEAFF.

This clone was observed a few times. This chain connects TRBV4-1 to TRBJ2-1, with D maybe TRBD1 (5 bases). V was trimmed by 3 bases and J by 8 bases, leaving 20 bases between them. Germline V gene sequence: CDR1 MGHRA, CDR2 YSYEKL. This CDR3 region has 16 residues. CDR3 sequence reads: CASSQTGAIGVDEQFF. The CDR3 coding sequence is TGCGCCAGCAGCCAGACTGGGGCCATTGGAGTAGATGAGCAGTTCTTC.

V gene TRBV28 combines with J gene TRBJ2-2; 9 nucleotides align to TRBD2. Germline-derived CDR1 and CDR2 are MDHEN and SYDVKM. There are 15 residues in the CDR3. V dropped 7 bases and J dropped 6; count of bases not matched to a gene: 9. The chain's CDR3 is CASIPQGLASGELFF. CDR3 bases: TGTGCCAGCATTCCTCAGGGACTAGCATCCGGGGAGCTGTTTTTT.